The text below deals with one T cell receptor (beta chain). This clonotype appeared a few times. What antigen it recognizes has not been identified. Per-base qualities were not stored, and no clone one base away is much larger. The library was produced with PCR. Sequencing was carried out with an Illumina HiSeq 2500. TCR library preparation used molecular barcoding, with unique molecular identifiers applied to normalize quantification of the TCRbeta repertoire. TCRdb handled the public reads itself, with Q25 trimming in fastp and clone calling in MiXCR, and kept productive beta chains. Here each entry gathers all rows of one CDR3 protein and keeps the most common genes and DNA. The sample data list a few hundred thousand distinct CDR3 sequences, and about a quarter of these were observed just once. The top ten clones comprise less than 40% of the sample. The sample is drawn from a study of T-cell reconstitution after alpha-beta-depleted transplantation in children (dated by TCRdb to between 2015 and 2016). With respect to the entire study: Using TCR repertoire profiling, the study quantitatively followed how T-cell immune reconstitution unfolded in children after TCRalphabeta/CD19-depleted allogeneic hematopoietic cell transplantation.

What the work shows at the level of the full study, not this receptor alone: Over subsequent months, a decline in hyperexpanded clone frequencies was noted, and after one year, T-cell counts and TCRbeta diversity were mostly ascribed to newly produced T cells. The high TCRbeta diversity at day 60 in some patients was ascribed to recipient T cells and intrathymic progenitors that had survived conditioning. Apparently early alphabetaT-cell count recovery about two months after transplant reportedly relied on only several hundred rapidly expanded clones derived from non-depleted graft cells.

The CDR3 contains 13 residues, cysteine and phenylalanine counted. Only the CDR3 portion is preserved as DNA: 39 bases, with reading frame beginning at the first base. The junction carries 15 bases between V and J, which are trimmed by 7 bases and 8 bases respectively. The treatment or condition label, as the study defines it: allogeneic hematopoietic cell transplantation with graft depleted of TCRalphabeta T cells and CD19 B cells. Transplant recipients were children who received TCRalphabeta/CD19-depleted allogeneic hematopoietic cell grafts. Rearrangement joined TRBV12-3 or TRBV12-4 to TRBJ2-1, with the D gene call left open. The receptor was isolated from a boy in the first two years of life with Wiskott-Aldrich syndrome, due to receive a stem cell transplant. The source was PBMCs, collected before TCRalphabeta/CD19-depleted stem cell transplant. The DNA reads as follows: TGTGCCAGCACCTATAAGGCGGACCATGAGCAGTTCTTC. Its coded protein is CASTYKADHEQFF.